What follows are 28 T cell receptor beta chains derived from one specimen sequenced in a study of CD8+ T cells in alopecia areata (dated by TCRdb to the late 2010s). Library construction relied on the immunoSEQ multiplex PCR assay. For TCR sequencing, RNA was extracted from every sample and reverse transcribed into cDNA to serve as template. TCRdb took this table from immuneACCESS and kept in-frame rearrangements with V and J called. Such tables lack part of the clones; where checked against another copy, unresolved V genes explain under half of the gap, and the rest is unexplained. The sample has about 140,000 clones on record, approximately 50% of them singletons. 0.99% of the sample is in the top ten clones. Read against the paper, the sample's time point label means: baseline before oral tofacitinib. The source was CD4+ T cells sorted from blood, collected at week 0. All receptors derive from a human donor with alopecia areata.

The V and J genes are TRBV18 and TRBJ2-3; the D gene is possibly TRBD2 (5 bases). Deletions cut 2 bases from V and 2 bases from J, with 14 bases between. The germline gives CDR1 KGHSH, CDR2 LQKENI. The CDR3 runs 16 residues. This CDR3 reads CASSPMRAQITDTQYF. The CDR3 DNA is TGTGCCAGCTCACCAATGAGGGCCCAAATCACAGATACGCAGTATTTT.

The chain has TRBV19 and TRBJ2-7, with D tentatively TRBD2 (6 bases). V lost 2 bases and J lost 6, with 14 bases in between. CDR1 LNHDA and CDR2 SQIVND come from the germline V gene (reference sequence). This CDR3 is built from 14 residues. For the CDR3, the DNA is TGTGCCAGTAGTATATCGGGAGTCGGATCCGAGCAGTACTTC. It translates to CASSISGVGSEQYF.

The rearrangement joins TRBV29-1 to TRBJ1-2; 10 nucleotides agree with TRBD1. The germline CDR1 and CDR2 sequences are SQVTM and ANQGSEA. The V gene end was trimmed by 4 bases and the J gene end by 5 bases; junction bases not matched to a gene: 13. This CDR3 is built from 16 residues. The CDR3: CSVAKSRTGGTYGYTF. CDR3 coding DNA: TGCAGCGTTGCAAAATCTAGGACAGGGGGGACTTATGGCTACACCTTC.

V usage is TRBV30 and J usage is TRBJ1-3; D might be TRBD1 (5 bases). Trimming took off 3 bases at V and 0 bases at J, with 9 bases between the two ends. Germline lookup yields CDR1 GTSNPN and CDR2 SVGIG (reference sequence). CDR3 length: 14 amino acids. The CDR3 region is CAWSRDFSGNTIYF. CDR3 DNA: TGTGCCTGGAGCCGGGACTTCTCTGGAAACACCATATATTTT.

The chain carries TRBV29-1 and TRBJ2-7; the D gene could be TRBD1 or TRBD2 (5 bases each). Germline-derived CDR1 and CDR2 are SQVTM and ANQGSEA. V was pared by 0 bases and J by 3 bases, with 18 bases between. The length of the CDR3 is 16 residues. CDR3 region: CSVEDRAGSTNYEQYF. For the CDR3, the DNA is TGCAGCGTTGAAGATCGGGCAGGGAGCACCAACTACGAGCAGTACTTC.

This clone was counted only a few times. V and J are TRBV2 and TRBJ2-1, with 7 bases aligning to TRBD2. The CDR3 covers 14 residues. Germline assignment: CDR1 SNHLY and CDR2 FYNNEI. The V and J ends lost 8 bases and 2 bases, in that order; junction bases with no gene match: 6. The CDR3 DNA follows: TGTGCCAGCTGCGGGGGAGGCGCCTACAATGAGCAGTTCTTC. Its translation: CASCGGGAYNEQFF.

This clone was counted only a few times. The chain is built from TRBV4-3 and TRBJ2-4; D might be TRBD2 (5 bases). This CDR3 spans 14 amino acids. Per the germline V gene, CDR1 is LGHNA and CDR2 is YSLEER. The germline V and J ends were trimmed by 1 base and 7 bases, with 11 bases remaining between them. The CDR3 DNA sequence: TGCGCCAGCAGCCAAGGCCCGGGGAAGAACATTCAGTACTTC. Protein sequence: CASSQGPGKNIQYF.

The chain links TRBV4-1 to TRBJ2-7, with TRBD2 matching over 12 bases. From germline, CDR1 is MGHRA and CDR2 YSYEKL. Trimming removed 1 base from V and 8 bases from J; junction bases left unmatched: 3. The CDR3 is 14 residues long. DNA of the CDR3: TGCGCCAGCAGCCAAGGACTAGCGGGAGATAAGCAGTACTTC. It is translated as CASSQGLAGDKQYF.

The genes are TRBV29-1 and TRBJ2-5; 7 nucleotides align to TRBD2. Trimming cost V 1 base and J 6 bases; bases outside gene matches: 8. The CDR3 totals 14 residues. The V gene's germline CDR1 is SQVTM and CDR2 ANQGSEA. DNA of the CDR3: TGCAGCGTTGAAGGCGGGGGACTTCGGAAGACCCAGTACTTC. Its translation: CSVEGGGLRKTQYF.

The rearrangement joins TRBV6-5 to TRBJ2-1, with unresolved D. CDR1 is MNHEY and CDR2 is SVGAGI in the germline V gene. The germline V and J ends were trimmed by 2 bases and 8 bases, with 10 bases remaining between them. The CDR3 has 13 residues. This chain's CDR3 is CASSYSPRDEQFF. CDR3 nucleotides: TGTGCCAGCAGTTACAGTCCACGGGATGAGCAGTTCTTC.

J is TRBJ2-4 and V is TRBV9; D ambiguous. The CDR3 spans 14 residues. Trimming pared 3 bases from V and 9 bases from J, leaving 16 bases between. In germline, CDR1 is SGDLS, CDR2 YYNGEE. The CDR3 here is CASSGAVVGSIQYF. In nucleotides, the CDR3 is TGTGCCAGCAGCGGTGCCGTCGTAGGGTCCATTCAGTACTTC.

This chain uses TRBV15 with TRBJ2-2, with D possibly being TRBD1 (6 bases). CDR3 size: 15 residues. Trimming took off 11 bases at V and 0 bases at J, with 16 bases between the two ends. Germline CDR1 LNHNV, CDR2 YYDKDF (reference sequence). The CDR3 sequence: CASKRGTTNTGELFF. The DNA for the CDR3 is TGTGCCTCTAAAAGGGGGACCACGAACACCGGGGAGCTGTTTTTT.

This clone was observed a handful of times. CDR3 sequence (DNA): TGCAGCGTTGAACAGGGGGCAACCCAGTACTTC. Translation: CSVEQGATQYF. The rearrangement links TRBV29-1 to TRBJ2-5; 8 positions match TRBD1. J gave up 8 bases and V 2 bases, and 1 base lay outside the gene matches. CDR1 is SQVTM, CDR2 ANQGSEA, per germline. The CDR3 has 11 amino acids.

This clone has ten or more counts. CDR3 sequence reads: CSVEDAFSYEQYF. In DNA, the CDR3 is TGCAGCGTTGAAGACGCCTTCTCCTACGAGCAGTACTTC. V usage is TRBV29-1 and J usage is TRBJ2-7; D unresolved. CDR1 SQVTM and CDR2 ANQGSEA come from the germline V gene. This CDR3 spans 13 amino acids. V was trimmed by 0 bases and J by 0 bases, leaving 6 bases between them.

This clone was seen only a few times. V is TRBV5-1 and J is TRBJ1-1, with D possibly matching TRBD1 (5 bases). V was pared by 0 bases and J by 5 bases, with 14 bases between. CDR1 is SGHRS and CDR2 is YFSETQ in the germline V gene. CDR3 length: 15 amino acids. The CDR3 coding sequence is TGCGCCAGCAGCTTGGTAGGGGAAGGAAATACTGAAGCTTTCTTT. Translating it yields CASSLVGEGNTEAFF.

This clone occurred a few times. V and J are TRBV29-1 and TRBJ2-7, with a possible D match to TRBD2 (6 bases). Trimming stripped 7 bases from V and 2 bases from J, with 12 bases between. Germline-derived CDR1 and CDR2 are SQVTM and ANQGSEA. CDR3 length: 12 amino acids. The CDR3 DNA reads as TGCAGCGACGGGGACTGCCCCTACGAGCAGTACTTC. Protein: CSDGDCPYEQYF.

The chain uses TRBV30 and TRBJ2-2; a possible D gene is TRBD2 (6 bases). The CDR3 totals 13 residues. Germline lookup yields CDR1 GTSNPN and CDR2 SVGIG (reference sequence). V lost 8 bases and J lost 0, with 10 bases in between. CDR3 DNA: TGTGCCGCCGGGACTTCGAACACCGGGGAGCTGTTTTTT. It encodes CAAGTSNTGELFF.

The sample holds a few counts of this clone. The V call is TRBV11-1, the J call TRBJ2-3; 7 bases align to TRBD2. V lost 3 bases to trimming and J lost 3 bases; unmatched junction nucleotides: 6. Germline V gene data show CDR1 as SGHAT and CDR2 as FQDESV (reference sequence). The CDR3 length is 15 residues. CDR3 residues: CASSLGGSRTDTQYF. In DNA, the CDR3 is TGTGCCAGCAGCTTGGGCGGGAGCCGAACAGATACGCAGTATTTT.

Only one count was recorded for this clone. This rearrangement joins TRBV29-1 to TRBJ2-1; D is unclear. The CDR3 covers 12 residues. CDR1 and CDR2 from the germline V gene are SQVTM and ANQGSEA. V was clipped by 7 bases and J by 3 bases, with 10 bases between them. In DNA, the CDR3 is TGCAGCGGAAGGAAAAGCTACAATGAGCAGTTCTTC. Translation: CSGRKSYNEQFF.

The CDR3 is CASSLARSAALGNEQFF. CDR3 bases: TGCGCCAGCAGCTTGGCCAGGTCGGCGGCACTCGGGAATGAGCAGTTCTTC. The V gene is TRBV5-1, the J gene TRBJ2-1, with D unclear. The V and J ends lost 0 bases and 7 bases respectively, with 20 bases between them. This CDR3 has 17 amino acids. Germline lookup yields CDR1 SGHRS and CDR2 YFSETQ.

The chain joins TRBV2 to TRBJ2-1; D might be TRBD2 (5 bases). Germline V lookup: CDR1 SNHLY, CDR2 FYNNEI. Between the trimmed V and J ends, which lost 8 bases and 9 bases, there was a span of 20 bases. The CDR3 is made up of 14 amino acids. CDR3 nucleotides: TGTGCCAGCCTCGGGTCGAGGGCCGTTGGTGAGCAGTTCTTC. This encodes CASLGSRAVGEQFF.

This clone has a single count. This rearrangement joins TRBV4-2 to TRBJ1-5; unclear D gene. The V end lost 2 bases, the J end lost 7 bases, and 9 bases lay between the germline ends. The CDR3 length is 13 residues. Germline V lookup: CDR1 LGHNA, CDR2 YNFKEQ. DNA of the CDR3: TGTGCCAGCAGCCAAAGGATGGAACAGCCCCAGCATTTT. It translates to CASSQRMEQPQHF.

With respect to this clone: Within the sample, other DNA sequences also encode this same CDR3. The rearrangement uses TRBV20-1 and TRBJ1-5; no firm D call. V lost 2 bases and J 7 bases, leaving 6 bases between the germline ends. Looked up from germline, CDR1 is DFQATT and CDR2 is SNEGSKA (reference sequence). The CDR3 is made up of 11 amino acids. CDR3 sequence: CSARSGQPQHF. CDR3 sequence (DNA): TGCAGTGCTAGAAGTGGGCAGCCCCAGCATTTT.

The chain combines TRBV19 with TRBJ1-5; D gene uncertain. CDR1 and CDR2 (germline): LNHDA, SQIVND (reference sequence). The CDR3 is 14 residues long. V gave up 3 bases and J gave up 7 bases, with 13 bases separating them. This CDR3 reads CASSMGTREQPQHF. CDR3 bases: TGTGCCAGTAGTATGGGAACGAGGGAACAGCCCCAGCATTTT.

The chain is built from TRBV29-1 and TRBJ1-1, with D possibly being TRBD1 (6 bases). The CDR3 loop spans 11 amino acids. Germline CDR1 is SQVTM and CDR2 is ANQGSEA. The V and J ends lost 6 bases and 4 bases respectively, with 9 bases between them. The CDR3 DNA follows: TGCAGCGTCGAGGACAGCACTGAAGCTTTCTTT. This encodes CSVEDSTEAFF.

The chain joins TRBV30 to TRBJ2-2, with 9 bases fitting TRBD2. The CDR3 loop spans 19 amino acids. Losses at the gene ends were 4 bases for V and 1 base for J; bases not matched to a gene: 16. Germline V gene data show CDR1 as GTSNPN and CDR2 as SVGIG (reference sequence). For the CDR3, the DNA is TGTGCCTGGACTTACTTGCGGCGGGGCGGGAGGGTGAACACCGGGGAGCTGTTTTTT. As protein: CAWTYLRRGGRVNTGELFF. Using reference TRBV30 and TRBJ2-2 for the parts outside the CDR3, the full variable domain is SQTIHQWPATLVQPVGSPLSLECTVEGTSNPNLYWYRQAAGRGLQLLFYSVGIGQISSEVPQNLSASRPQDRQFILSSKKLLLSDSGFYLCAWTYLRRGGRVNTGELFFGEGSRLTVL.

CDR3 DNA: TGTGCCAGCAGTGGTATACGAGAGACCCAGTACTTC. Its protein is CASSGIRETQYF. The V gene is TRBV28, the J gene TRBJ2-5, with unresolved D. The V end was cut by 5 bases, the J end by 4 bases, with 8 bases between. Germline V lookup: CDR1 MDHEN, CDR2 SYDVKM. The CDR3 spans 12 residues. Based on the CDR3 plus reference TRBV28 and TRBJ2-5, the full variable domain is DVKVTQSSRYLVKRTGEKVFLECVQDMDHENMFWYRQDPGLGLRLIYFSYDVKMKEKGDIPEGYSVSREKKERFSLILESASTNQTSMYLCASSGIRETQYFGPGTRLLVL.

The chain employs TRBV5-1 and TRBJ2-7, with 10 nucleotides matching TRBD2. After removal of 6 bases from V and 3 bases from J, the junction contained 12 bases not matched to a gene. CDR3 length: 16 residues. CDR1 is SGHRS and CDR2 is YFSETQ in the germline V gene. CDR3 in DNA: TGCGCCAGCAAGGCCGGGGCGGCTAGCGGGAGCTACGAGCAGTACTTC. Translating it yields CASKAGAASGSYEQYF. Combining the CDR3 with reference TRBV5-1 and TRBJ2-7 gives the whole variable domain KAGVTQTPRYLIKTRGQQVTLSCSPISGHRSVSWYQQTPGQGLQFLFEYFSETQRNKGNFPGRFSGRQFSNSRSEMNVSTLELGDSALYLCASKAGAASGSYEQYFGPGTRLTVT.